This TCR beta chain was observed in a study of T cell responses to AZD1222 COVID-19 vaccine (dated by TCRdb to 2020 to 2022). Looking at the study overall: AZD1222 recipients with second doses at about 4 weeks or about 12 weeks were pooled, because spike-specific TCR depth and breadth did not differ between schedules. TCR sequencing was performed for roughly 250 trial participants, of whom 207 were given two doses of AZD1222 and approximately 25 were given two doses of MenACWY control vaccine. Enrollment into the trials was organized by age into subgroups of 18-55, 56-69 and 70-plus years, and those subgroups contained roughly 150, 30 and 60 TCR-sequenced participants, respectively.

Remarks on this clone: The antigen it recognizes is unknown. Base qualities are not provided; no much larger clone lies one nucleotide away.

General findings and caveats noted by the study authors: Because no day 14 peak-response samples were available, repertoires were characterized only after the peak T cell response. Epitopes outside the regions mutated in the B.1.351 and B.1.1.7 variants were reportedly recognized by nearly half of the unique spike-specific TCRs. Participants were mostly white British, with more females than males. The authors suggested clonal diversity may have been underestimated. In the small 56-69-year group, the increase in depth fell short of significance, most likely because of low power. After two AZD1222 doses, spike-specific TCR breadth and depth were significantly higher than at day 0 and than in MenACWY recipients. Conclusions about previously exposed vaccinees are limited, since just 6 or 7 AZD1222 recipients were seropositive for SARS-CoV-2 at baseline. The vaccine-associated CD4 TCRs covered the entire spike protein, and the dominant responses fell in regions 160-218 and 743-854.

The CDR3 covers 18 residues, taking in both the cysteine and the phenylalanine. Only the CDR3 part of the read is kept: 54 bases, read in frame from the first base. The germline V gene (reference sequence) sets CDR1 to LGHDT and CDR2 to YNNKEL. Trimming takes 0 bases off V and 3 bases off J; junction bases not matched to a gene: 5. What this sample's time point label stands for: baseline before first vaccination. Vaccinee samples came from UK trials COV001 and COV002, including a single-blind randomized controlled phase 2/3 trial of AZD1222 (ChAdOx1 nCoV-19) in healthy adults. For TCRbeta chain sequencing, PBMC samples from trial participants were taken at day 0 and at day 28 after the second dose. The CDR3 regions of human TCRbeta chains were analyzed by immunosequencing. Under the source paper's analysis protocol: Repertoire TCRs were checked for matches against a reference library of SARS-CoV-2-specific TCRs that had been generated using the MIRA antigen-specificity platform. Breadth meant the fraction of unique TCRs that were SARS-CoV-2-associated, whereas depth meant the fraction of total T cells that were SARS-CoV-2-associated. Using the MIRA data, every spike-specific TCR was mapped to the spike region that the TCR reacted to and assigned to either a CD4 or a CD8 class. Log10-transformed breadth and depth values were compared by one-way ANOVA with Sidak's multiple comparisons tests. TCRdb retrieved this table from immuneACCESS and kept in-frame rearrangements only. Not all clones are present; in checked studies, unresolved V genes account for under half, and no reason is known for the remainder. The DNA gave D and trimming, while V, J and clone size come from that table. For this sample the table gives around 150,000 clones, of which roughly 89% were detected only once. More than 5% of the sample lies in the top ten.

The origin of this receptor is an adult in good health. This sample comprised peripheral blood, obtained on day 0 of AZD1222 vaccination. Recombination linked TRBV3-1 (or the pseudogene TRBV3-2) to TRBJ2-3, and 14 bases in between align with TRBD2. The bases are TGTGCCAGCAGCCAAGATCCCCGGACTAGCGGGGGGACAGATACGCAGTATTTT. Its protein product is CASSQDPRTSGGTDTQYF.